This T cell receptor (beta chain) came from a study of cytomegalovirus exposure and HLA in healthy donors. Primers for the PCR totalled 60 Vbeta and 13 Jbeta. As processed by the authors: A later analysis counted about 80 million unique TCR beta chains, around 10 million shared. The assay was immunoSEQ multiplex PCR, and TCRdb's table has in-frame clones only and misses some. V and J calls and clone size come straight from that table; D and trimming were deduced from the DNA. The sample comprises 150,000 to 200,000 clones, nearly 70% of which are singletons, and about 10% rests with the top ten. Remarks on this clone: Its target is not known.

The study's findings and limits: High specificity and sensitivity for cytomegalovirus status were reported for the classifier. A few chains tied to CMV proved CMV antigen-specific in vitro.

CDR3 length equals 16 residues. From germline, CDR1 is LGHNA and CDR2 YNFKEQ. V lost 1 base, J lost 9 bases, and 11 bases stayed unmatched. The chain uses TRBV4-2 and TRBJ2-1; 8 positions agree with TRBD2. The receptor's source is a man between 25 and 39 years old in good health and CMV-seropositive. Material for sequencing was PBMCs. This CDR3 reads CASSQGGLADMTEQFF. DNA of the CDR3: TGTGCCAGCAGCCAAGGAGGACTAGCAGATATGACTGAGCAGTTCTTC.